The rows below give T cell receptor beta chains drawn from one sample of a study of CXCR3-negative and CXCR3-positive naive CD8 T cells. No DNA is given; TCRdb re-called the 5' RACE reads and lists each CDR3 protein once. The listing contains 100,000 to 150,000 distinct CDR3 sequences. The specimen was naive CXCR3- CD8+ T cells from blood. Receptors were obtained from a human donor in good health. Some clones in this sample may be carry-over from other donors' samples. Both conserved end residues are part of each CDR3.

cdr3_length j_call v_call cdr3_aa
12 TRBJ2-1 TRBV7-9 CASSPHINEQFF
13 TRBJ1-5 TRBV28 CASSLLTRGPQHF
16 TRBJ2-4 TRBV18 CASSPRKGQGANIQYF
14 TRBJ2-4 TRBV29-1 CSVRPGVAKNIQYF
14 TRBJ2-7 TRBV14 CASSQGTPYYEQYF
16 TRBJ2-3 TRBV29-1 CSVESGTSGVGRTQYF
16 TRBJ1-2 TRBV27 CASSSAGQGAWYGYTF
15 TRBJ2-1 TRBV5-1 CASSEAGWELNEQFF
14 TRBJ1-2 TRBV7-2 CASSLLRDGYGYTF
16 TRBJ1-1 TRBV28 CASSLSGLRMNTEAFF
15 TRBJ1-1 TRBV9 CASQAGTGGNTEAFF
16 TRBJ2-7 TRBV5-5 CASSFIPGTSSYEQYF
14 TRBJ1-2 TRBV2 CASSQLTDARSYSF
16 TRBJ2-3 TRBV4-1 CASSRLQGFRGDTQYF
15 TRBJ2-3 TRBV28 CASSARAGSTDTQYF
13 TRBJ2-5 TRBV29-1 CSVGLAGPGAQYF
15 TRBJ2-3 TRBV20-1 CSASPPTESTDTQYF
15 TRBJ1-1 TRBV29-1 CSVEEGTVYGTEAFF
11 TRBJ1-1 TRBV7-9 CASSLVSEAFF
16 TRBJ2-3 TRBV11-2 CASSTAAGPPGDTQYF
15 TRBJ1-3 TRBV28 CASTSRQGGGNTIYF
17 TRBJ2-5 TRBV5-1 CASSLVPSLEVQETQYF
15 TRBJ2-2 TRBV5-1 CASSLIPRNTGELFF
14 TRBJ2-1 TRBV6-5 CASSPGQAHNEQFF
14 TRBJ2-7 TRBV29-1 CSHTSGFGSYEQYF
17 TRBJ2-5 TRBV7-9 CASSPSGLAGVGETQYF
16 TRBJ2-7 TRBV9 CASSVSSGLATYEQYF
14 TRBJ2-3 TRBV20-1 CSARRSGSTDTQYF
13 TRBJ2-7 TRBV27 CASSLSSSGEQYF
14 TRBJ1-1 TRBV12-3/TRBV12-4 CASSTDRYAYLAFF
14 TRBJ1-5 TRBV20-1 CSASDRYSNQPQHF
15 TRBJ1-2 TRBV12-3/TRBV12-4 CASSGPGQGNYGYTF
12 TRBJ2-3 TRBV25-1 CASSVREDTQYF
14 TRBJ2-5 TRBV5-5 CASSFARGAGTQYF
16 TRBJ2-1 TRBV6-5 CASSYSSGSSYNEQFF
13 TRBJ2-5 TRBV5-1 CASSLWDQETQNF
15 TRBJ2-1 TRBV7-9 CASAEVTGGGNEQFF
16 TRBJ2-7 TRBV29-1 CSVEDVPGGETYEQYF
13 TRBJ2-1 TRBV19 CASGTSGGNEQFF
17 TRBJ2-2 TRBV6-6 CASTTQRAASNTGELFF
14 TRBJ1-4 TRBV10-3 CAISEKGPNEKLFF
16 TRBJ2-1 TRBV29-1 CSVEGTSGGPRDEQFF
13 TRBJ2-1 TRBV29-1 CSVGGSSYNEQFF
18 TRBJ2-1 TRBV28 CASSLLGTSGGAGDEQFF
16 TRBJ2-1 TRBV9 CATSPAERGGRNEQFF
14 TRBJ2-7 TRBV27 CASGSGGSPYEQYF
15 TRBJ2-7 TRBV3-1 CASSEGLQYSYEQYF
17 TRBJ2-1 TRBV19 CASSIALGSSSYNEQFF
15 TRBJ2-5 TRBV7-9 CASSLPAGPQETQYF
12 TRBJ2-3 TRBV5-6 CASSSLTGAQYF
17 TRBJ2-3 TRBV7-6 CASSFGFSGGFADTQYF
13 TRBJ2-1 TRBV15 CATSRERGTPRFF
14 TRBJ2-7 TRBV28 CASGLSGLNYEQYF